The TCR beta chain described here comes from a study of early T cells in non-severe SARS-CoV-2 infection (dated by TCRdb to about 2021). Describing the broader study: Because TCR sequencing relied on bulk RNA taken from unsorted whole blood, pairing of alpha and beta chains was not possible. Broad study findings and their caveats: Matching against VDJdb was skewed toward anti-spike CD8 responses, likely underestimated virus-specific expansions, and missed private and CD4 specificities.

The library came from 5' RACE. TCRdb shows the sequencer as NextSeq 500. To correct for sequencing error and PCR bias, the TCR library protocol tagged individual cDNA molecules with unique molecular identifiers. Both TCR alpha and beta chains were sequenced, and tight co-correlation was observed between alpha and beta sequence abundances in each sample. The study's own analysis went as follows. Decombinator V4 was used to annotate the V gene, J gene and CDR3 of the TCR sequences. Expanded TCRs were defined as changing significantly between any two time points under a Poisson model with p below 0.0001. Abundances of TCRs were expressed as counts per million after normalisation to the total number of TCRs sequenced in each sample. TRAV1-2 paired with TRAJ12, TRAJ20 or TRAJ33 defined MAIT TCRs, while TRAV10 paired with TRAJ18 defined iNKT TCRs. VDJdb, accessed on 1 November 2021, was searched for TCRs annotated for CMV, EBV and SARS-CoV-2, and TCRs annotated for more than one antigen were excluded. TCRdb trimmed the raw reads at Q25, called clones with MiXCR and kept productive beta chains. Each entry is one CDR3 protein sequence, shown with its most common DNA and genes. For this entry, the V and J calls and clone size follow TCRdb and not the study's own pipeline. Recorded for this sample are around 78,000 distinct CDR3 sequences; roughly an eighth of them occurred a single time. The top ten hold around 3% of the sample.

The germline V gene sets CDR1 to LGHNA and CDR2 to YNFKEQ. V was cut back by 0 bases and J by 4 bases, leaving a gap of 15 bases between them. From its cysteine to its phenylalanine, the CDR3 spans 16 amino acids. The retained sequence is limited to the CDR3, 48 bases, with the frame set at the first base. Many counts were recorded for this clonotype. Its antigen has not been determined. No much larger clonotype is one base removed from it; base qualities were not supplied. Set within a cohort of healthcare workers in London, UK, this nested case-control study involved weekly PCR testing of nasopharyngeal swabs along with blood sampling. Between 23 and 31 March 2020, the week of the UK lockdown, healthcare workers were enrolled and then followed up weekly for as long as 16 weeks.

Material for sequencing was whole blood. The sequence joins TRBV4-2 to TRBJ1-1; the D gene is unclear. The clonotype was recovered from an adult who was a healthcare worker with PCR-confirmed SARS-CoV-2 infection or an uninfected control (not recorded which). The nucleotide sequence is given as TGTGCCAGCAGCCAAGAGGCCGGGATGGGAAGCACTGAAGCTTTCTTT. Translation gives CASSQEAGMGSTEAFF.